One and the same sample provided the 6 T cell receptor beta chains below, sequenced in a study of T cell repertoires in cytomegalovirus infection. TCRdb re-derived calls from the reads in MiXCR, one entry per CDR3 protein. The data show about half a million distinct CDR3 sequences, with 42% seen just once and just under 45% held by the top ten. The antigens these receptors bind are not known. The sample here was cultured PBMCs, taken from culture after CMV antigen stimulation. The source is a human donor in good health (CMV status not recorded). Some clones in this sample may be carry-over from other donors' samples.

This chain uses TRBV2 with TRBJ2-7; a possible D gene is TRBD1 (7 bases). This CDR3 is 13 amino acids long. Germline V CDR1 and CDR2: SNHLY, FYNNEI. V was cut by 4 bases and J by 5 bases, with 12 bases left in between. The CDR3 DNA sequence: TGTGCCAGCAGTGTGGAGGGGGCAAACGAGCAGTACTTC. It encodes CASSVEGANEQYF.

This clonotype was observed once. The CDR3 DNA reads as TGTGCCATCAGTGAGTCGAGTCGGTATCAGCCCCAGCATTTT. Translated, it gives CAISESSRYQPQHF. The rearrangement uses TRBV10-3 and TRBJ1-5, with unresolved D. Germline CDR1 is ENHRY and CDR2 is SYGVKD. This CDR3 is 14 amino acids long. Deletions cut 0 bases from V and 5 bases from J, with 8 bases between.

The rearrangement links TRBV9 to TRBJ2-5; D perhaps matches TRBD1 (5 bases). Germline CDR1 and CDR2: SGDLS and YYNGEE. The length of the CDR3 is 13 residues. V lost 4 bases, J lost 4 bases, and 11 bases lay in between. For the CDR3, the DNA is TGTGCCAGCAGCACCCGACAGCTAGAGACCCAGTACTTC. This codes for CASSTRQLETQYF. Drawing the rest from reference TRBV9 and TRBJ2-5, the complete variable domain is DSGVTQTPKHLITATGQRVTLRCSPRSGDLSVYWYQQSLDQGLQFLIQYYNGEERAKGNILERFSAQQFPDLHSELNLSSLELGDSALYFCASSTRQLETQYFGPGTRLLVL.

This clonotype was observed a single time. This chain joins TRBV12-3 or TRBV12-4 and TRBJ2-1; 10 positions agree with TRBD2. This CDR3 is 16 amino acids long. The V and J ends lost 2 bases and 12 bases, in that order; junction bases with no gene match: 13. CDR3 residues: CASSLPSPSGSGGQFF. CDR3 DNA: TGTGCCAGCAGTTTACCATCGCCTAGCGGGAGTGGGGGGCAGTTCTTC.

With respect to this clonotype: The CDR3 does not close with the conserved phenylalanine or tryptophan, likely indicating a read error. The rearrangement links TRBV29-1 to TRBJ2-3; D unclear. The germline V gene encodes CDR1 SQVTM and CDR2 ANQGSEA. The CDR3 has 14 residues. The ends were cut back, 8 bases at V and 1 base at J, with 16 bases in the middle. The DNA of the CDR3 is TGCAGCTCCAGAATGAATTACGGCACAGATACGCAGTATCTT. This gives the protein CSSRMNYGTDTQYL.

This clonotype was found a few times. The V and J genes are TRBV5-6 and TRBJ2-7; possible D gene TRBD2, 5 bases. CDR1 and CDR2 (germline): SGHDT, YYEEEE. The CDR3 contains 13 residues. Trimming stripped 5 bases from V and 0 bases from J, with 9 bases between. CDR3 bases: TGTGCCAGCAGTCGGGAACACTCCTACGAGCAGTACTTC. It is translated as CASSREHSYEQYF.